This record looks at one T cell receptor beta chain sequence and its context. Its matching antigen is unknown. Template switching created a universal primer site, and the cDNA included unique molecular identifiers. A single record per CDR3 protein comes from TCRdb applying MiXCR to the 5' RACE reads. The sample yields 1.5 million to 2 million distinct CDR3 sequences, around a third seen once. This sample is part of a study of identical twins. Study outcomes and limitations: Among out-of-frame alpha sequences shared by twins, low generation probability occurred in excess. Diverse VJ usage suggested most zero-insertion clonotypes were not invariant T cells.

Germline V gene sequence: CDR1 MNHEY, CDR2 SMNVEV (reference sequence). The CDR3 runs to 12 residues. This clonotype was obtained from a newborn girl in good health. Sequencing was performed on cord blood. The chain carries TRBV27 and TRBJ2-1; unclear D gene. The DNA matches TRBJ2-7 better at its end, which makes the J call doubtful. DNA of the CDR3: TGTGCCAGCAGTTTTGGAGTCAATGAGCAGTACTTC. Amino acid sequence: CASSFGVNEQYF.